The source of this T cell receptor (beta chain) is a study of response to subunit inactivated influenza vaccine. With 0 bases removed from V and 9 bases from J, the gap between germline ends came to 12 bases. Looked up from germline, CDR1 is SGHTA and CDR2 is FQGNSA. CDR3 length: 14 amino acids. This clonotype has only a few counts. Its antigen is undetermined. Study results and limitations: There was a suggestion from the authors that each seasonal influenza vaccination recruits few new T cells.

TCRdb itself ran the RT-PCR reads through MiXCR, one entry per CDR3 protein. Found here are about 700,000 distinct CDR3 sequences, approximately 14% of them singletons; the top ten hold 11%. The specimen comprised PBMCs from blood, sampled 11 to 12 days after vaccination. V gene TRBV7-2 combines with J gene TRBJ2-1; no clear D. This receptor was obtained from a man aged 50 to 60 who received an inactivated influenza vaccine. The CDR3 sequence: CASSLAYGGSEQFF. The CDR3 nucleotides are TGTGCCAGCAGCTTAGCGTATGGCGGTAGTGAGCAGTTCTTC.